These 28 T cell receptor beta chains originate from one sample sequenced in a study of blood T cell repertoires in COVID-19. Only in-frame clones appear in the TCRdb table, and some are missing; sequencing was by immunoSEQ multiplex PCR. The table shows around 100,000 clones, with about 85% occurring only once. The sequenced sample consisted of peripheral blood. The source of these receptors is a woman aged 55-70 years with COVID-19, enrolled during active disease.

This chain joins TRBV6-5 and TRBJ1-2, with TRBD1 identical over 7 bases. With 8 bases clipped from V and 5 bases from J, the junction kept 11 bases outside the gene matches. The V gene's germline CDR1 is MNHEY and CDR2 SVGAGI. CDR3 length: 14 amino acids. CDR3 nucleotide sequence: TGTGCCAGCTCCCGACCGGGACAGAGATATGGCTACACCTTC. It translates to CASSRPGQRYGYTF.

CDR3 nucleotide sequence: TGTGCCAGCAGTCCTTTTCGAGGGCCCGGGAATGAGCAGTTCTTC. Translation gives CASSPFRGPGNEQFF. The chain joins TRBV7-6 to TRBJ2-1; the D gene is possibly TRBD2 (5 bases). Deletions cut 6 bases from V and 7 bases from J, with 19 bases between. Germline CDR1 SGHVS, CDR2 FNYEAQ. The CDR3 runs 15 residues.

This chain uses TRBV11-2 with TRBJ1-2, with D possibly matching TRBD1 (6 bases). Looked up from germline, CDR1 is SGHAT and CDR2 is FQNNGV. Between the trimmed V and J ends, which lost 5 bases and 6 bases, there was a span of 13 bases. The CDR3 is 13 amino acids. DNA of the CDR3: TGTGCCAGCAGCCGCATGAGACAGGATGGCTACACCTTC. Amino acids: CASSRMRQDGYTF.

The CDR3 bases are TGCGCCAGCAGCTTGGTTAGGGGGCCCACTGAAGCTTTCTTT. Protein: CASSLVRGPTEAFF. The chain links TRBV5-1 to TRBJ1-1, with 7 bases that match TRBD1. The trim removed 0 bases at V and 4 bases at J, leaving 3 bases unmatched. Germline V CDR1 and CDR2: SGHRS, YFSETQ. CDR3 length equals 14 residues.

V gene TRBV12-3 or TRBV12-4 combines with J gene TRBJ1-1; D gene unclear. V was pared by 3 bases and J by 3 bases, with 8 bases between. CDR3 length: 13 residues. The CDR3 region has the DNA TGTGCCAGCAGTTTGAGAGTGGACACTGAAGCTTTCTTT. Protein: CASSLRVDTEAFF.

V is TRBV2 and J is TRBJ1-2, with unresolved D. The CDR3 loop spans 14 amino acids. The V end was cut by 6 bases, the J end by 4 bases, with 15 bases between. Germline CDR1 reads SNHLY; CDR2 reads FYNNEI. CDR3 bases: TGTGCCAGCAGGAGTGATGAATACTTCTATGGCTACACCTTC. Translating gives CASRSDEYFYGYTF.

In this sample, this clone turned up a few times. The chain couples TRBV9 to TRBJ2-2, with TRBD1 matching 7 bases. CDR1 and CDR2 (germline): SGDLS, YYNGEE. CDR3 length: 18 residues. The trim removed 4 bases at V and 8 bases at J, leaving 20 bases unmatched. The CDR3 loop is CASSPRDGTVPSEGELFF. CDR3 bases: TGTGCCAGCAGCCCCCGGGATGGGACAGTCCCCTCGGAGGGGGAGCTGTTTTTT.

This chain uses TRBV19 with TRBJ2-7; 7 bases line up with TRBD1. J lost 3 bases, V lost 6 bases, and 8 bases had no gene match. Germline assignment: CDR1 LNHDA and CDR2 SQIVND (reference sequence). There are 14 residues in the CDR3. The CDR3 coding sequence is TGTGCCAGTAGCCCCCCGGGACAGCACTACGAGCAGTACTTC. Protein: CASSPPGQHYEQYF.

The CDR3: CASSGTGFQPQHF. CDR3 nucleotides: TGTGCCAGTAGTGGGACAGGGTTTCAGCCCCAGCATTTT. The chain combines TRBV19 with TRBJ1-5; 9 positions agree with TRBD1. Trimming removed 5 bases from V and 6 bases from J; junction bases left unmatched: 2. Germline V gene sequence: CDR1 LNHDA, CDR2 SQIVND (reference sequence). The CDR3 is 13 residues long.

The CDR3 DNA sequence: TGTGCCAGCAGCGTATCCGGGACAGGGGACACCGGGGAGCTGTTTTTT. Translated: CASSVSGTGDTGELFF. The chain recombines TRBV9 with TRBJ2-2; 10 bases are shared with TRBD1. The germline gives CDR1 SGDLS, CDR2 YYNGEE. CDR3 length: 16 residues. Unmatched junction bases numbered 3, after V lost 1 base and J lost 3 bases.

The chain employs TRBV4-2 and TRBJ2-1; TRBD2 matches at 13 bases. Germline V gives CDR1 LGHNA, CDR2 YNFKEQ. This CDR3 region has 17 residues. J lost 8 bases, V lost 0 bases, and 7 bases had no gene match. CDR3 nucleotide sequence: TGTGCCAGCAGCCAAGAAATGACTAGCGGGGGGAAAGATGAGCAGTTCTTC. Residues: CASSQEMTSGGKDEQFF.

The chain carries TRBV7-8 and TRBJ1-1; D possibly corresponds to TRBD1 (6 bases). V lost 5 bases, J lost 2 bases, and 12 bases lay in between. Per germline, CDR1 SGHVS and CDR2 FQNEAQ. This CDR3 contains 14 residues. As DNA, the CDR3 is TGTGCCAGCAGCCCACAGGGCCTTAACACTGAAGCTTTCTTT. It is translated as CASSPQGLNTEAFF.

The chain joins TRBV7-3 to TRBJ1-1, with a tentative D call TRBD1 (5 bases). The V end lost 5 bases, the J end lost 5 bases, and 18 bases lay between the germline ends. This CDR3 is 15 amino acids long. CDR1 and CDR2 (germline): SGHTA, FQGTGA. CDR3 residues: CASSRGEEAPTEAFF. For the CDR3, the DNA is TGTGCCAGCAGCAGAGGGGAGGAAGCTCCAACTGAAGCTTTCTTT.

CDR3 in amino acids: CASTVEGASGTEAFF. Here the CDR3 DNA reads TGTGCCAGCACGGTGGAGGGGGCGTCAGGCACTGAAGCTTTCTTT. This chain joins TRBV2 and TRBJ1-1; TRBD1 matches 7 bases. Germline V gene lookup returns CDR1 SNHLY and CDR2 FYNNEI. Germline trimming cut 7 bases from V and 4 bases from J; bases unmatched to any gene: 12. The CDR3 totals 15 residues.

The chain combines TRBV7-2 with TRBJ2-1; a weak D match, TRBD2 (6 bases). The V end was cut by 1 base, the J end by 8 bases, with 18 bases between. The V gene's germline CDR1 is SGHTA and CDR2 FQGNSA. The CDR3 is 16 residues long. CDR3: CASSLGPAGPSDEQFF. CDR3 coding DNA: TGTGCCAGCAGCTTAGGCCCAGCCGGGCCTAGCGATGAGCAGTTCTTC.

The chain recombines TRBV7-9 with TRBJ1-2; D may be TRBD1 (5 bases). V dropped 6 bases and J dropped 5 bases, with 10 bases sitting between them. Germline V CDR1 and CDR2: SEHNR, FQNEAQ (reference sequence). This CDR3 has 12 residues. CDR3 amino acids: CASSQGTYGYTF. DNA for the CDR3: TGTGCCAGCAGTCAGGGTACTTATGGCTACACCTTC.

The chain couples TRBV29-1 to TRBJ2-5; 8 nucleotides line up with TRBD2. The CDR3 extends over 18 amino acids. Germline V gene sequence: CDR1 SQVTM, CDR2 ANQGSEA. In DNA form, the CDR3 reads TGCAGTACTAAATTTGGCGGGGGGACCTTTTGGTACCAAGAGACCCAGTACTTC. Protein sequence: CSTKFGGGTFWYQETQYF. Looking up the rest from reference TRBV29-1 and TRBJ2-5 gives the full variable domain: SAVISQKPSRDICQRGTSLTIQCQVDSQVTMMFWYRQQPGQSLTLIATANQGSEATYESGFVIDKFPISRPNLTFSTLTVSNMSPEDSSIYLCSTKFGGGTFWYQETQYFGPGTRLLVL.

The V gene is TRBV7-8, the J gene TRBJ1-2; unclear D gene. Between the trimmed V and J ends, which lost 1 base and 8 bases, there was a span of 14 bases. The V gene's germline CDR1 is SGHVS and CDR2 FQNEAQ. The CDR3 has 14 residues. CDR3 residues: CASSLGTVTGGYTF. CDR3 nucleotide sequence: TGTGCCAGCAGCTTAGGGACTGTTACGGGAGGCTACACCTTC.

V gene TRBV3-1 (or the pseudogene TRBV3-2) combines with J gene TRBJ2-3; 7 bases fit TRBD1. J lost 2 bases, V lost 4 bases, and 6 bases had no gene match. Germline V gene sequence: CDR1 LGHDT, CDR2 YNNKEL (reference sequence). This CDR3 is built from 15 residues. CDR3 region: CASSPQGVNTDTQYF. In nucleotides, the CDR3 is TGTGCCAGCAGCCCCCAGGGGGTTAACACAGATACGCAGTATTTT.

This chain connects TRBV11-3 to TRBJ2-7; D might be TRBD2 (6 bases). The CDR3 sequence is 17 residues long. The V end was cut by 1 base, the J end by 2 bases, with 18 bases between. The germline V gene encodes CDR1 SGHNT and CDR2 YENEEA. Written as DNA, the CDR3 is TGTGCCAGCAGCTTAGGTCTTCGTCAGGGAGGAACCTACGAGCAGTACTTC. This translates into CASSLGLRQGGTYEQYF.

The chain is built from TRBV7-2 and TRBJ1-5; the D is unclear. The CDR3 is 15 residues long. CDR1 is SGHTA and CDR2 is FQGNSA in the germline V gene. V was clipped by 1 base and J by 2 bases, with 9 bases between them. CDR3 loop: CASSLGVRGNQPQHF. CDR3 coding DNA: TGTGCCAGCAGCTTAGGCGTGCGAGGCAATCAGCCCCAGCATTTT.

This rearrangement joins TRBV30 to TRBJ2-1; 11 nucleotides line up with TRBD2. With V trimmed by 2 bases and J by 6 bases, 15 bases remained unmatched. The germline V gene encodes CDR1 GTSNPN and CDR2 SVGIG (reference sequence). The CDR3 has 18 residues. The DNA of the CDR3 is TGTGCCTGGAGTCGTCCCGATAGCGGGGGGGCTGCGGGCAATGAGCAGTTCTTC. This codes for CAWSRPDSGGAAGNEQFF.

The chain uses TRBV21-1 and TRBJ1-2; the D call of TRBD1 is as the table states it, not checked on the DNA. TRBV21-1 is an annotated pseudogene. The CDR3 is 20 amino acids. Here the CDR3 reads CASSTYSTGRQGKAGDGYTF. The CDR3 DNA is TGTGCCAGCAGCACCTATTCAACGGGGAGACAGGGAAAGGCAGGGGATGGCTACACCTTC.

This chain uses TRBV7-2 with TRBJ1-2; 8 bases fit TRBD1. This CDR3 region has 14 residues. V lost 5 bases and J lost 4; bases outside the gene matches: 6. Germline CDR1 SGHTA, CDR2 FQGNSA. The CDR3 DNA is TGTGCCAGCAGCCGGACAGGGCCCCTCTATGGCTACACCTTC. Translation gives CASSRTGPLYGYTF.

The rearrangement links TRBV3-1 (or the pseudogene TRBV3-2) to TRBJ2-2; D is ambiguous. Germline CDR1 reads LGHDT; CDR2 reads YNNKEL (reference sequence). The V gene lost 0 bases and the J gene lost 4 bases, with 6 bases spanning the gap. This CDR3 is 14 amino acids long. CDR3 residues: CASSQDFLTGELFF. CDR3 in DNA: TGTGCCAGCAGCCAAGATTTTCTCACCGGGGAGCTGTTTTTT.

The chain has TRBV7-9 and TRBJ2-5; 10 bases are a match to TRBD1. Per germline, CDR1 SEHNR and CDR2 FQNEAQ (reference sequence). This CDR3 comprises 15 residues. V trimming: 0 bases; J trimming: 4 bases; junction bases outside the gene matches: 2. CDR3 loop: CASSLAGQGRETQYF. CDR3 in DNA: TGTGCCAGCAGCTTAGCGGGACAGGGGCGAGAGACCCAGTACTTC.

This clone was seen just once. The genes are TRBV19 and TRBJ2-5; 7 nucleotides align to TRBD2. The CDR3 loop spans 13 amino acids. CDR1 is LNHDA and CDR2 is SQIVND in the germline V gene (reference sequence). V shed 5 bases and J 4 bases; nucleotides not matched to a gene: 4. Written as DNA, the CDR3 is TGTGCCAGTAGTGTCAGGGAGGGAGAGACCCAGTACTTC. Translating gives CASSVREGETQYF. Based on the CDR3 plus reference TRBV19 and TRBJ2-5, the full variable domain is DGGITQSPKYLFRKEGQNVTLSCEQNLNHDAMYWYRQDPGQGLRLIYYSQIVNDFQKGDIAEGYSVSREKKESFPLTVTSAQKNPTAFYLCASSVREGETQYFGPGTRLLVL.

In this sample, this clone turned up once. The rearrangement links TRBV4-1 to TRBJ1-2, with 8 bases lining up with TRBD1. Germline V gives CDR1 MGHRA, CDR2 YSYEKL. V was clipped by 5 bases and J by 4 bases; unmatched bases: 9. CDR3 length: 15 amino acids. DNA of the CDR3: TGCGCCAGCAGCGCCAGGGTTGGGACAGGCTATGGCTACACCTTC. Translating gives CASSARVGTGYGYTF.